The clone carrying this T cell receptor (beta chain) was detected only once. The V end was cut by 0 bases, the J end by 8 bases, with 5 bases between. This CDR3 spans 12 amino acids. Per germline, CDR1 MNHNY and CDR2 SVGAGI (reference sequence). Naive CD8 cells lacked CD45RO, underwent positive selection for CCR7 and left out terminally differentiated effector memory CD45RA+ cells. Method: immunoSEQ multiplex PCR; TCRdb's copy keeps in-frame clones and lacks some. This table has approximately 650,000 clones, around 95% appearing once. The record originates from a study of shared clonotypes between healthy human individuals.

V is TRBV6-6 and J is TRBJ1-5; D ambiguous. Sequencing input: naive CD8+ T cells sorted from blood. This receptor was identified in a woman aged 25 to 45 in good health. CDR3 residues: CASSYSKEPQHF. DNA of the CDR3: TGTGCCAGCAGTTACTCGAAGGAGCCCCAGCATTTT.